Below are 16 T cell receptor beta chains sequenced from a single sample in a study of blood T cells in healthy people across ages. Alongside a J-beta primer mix, a sample-barcoded 5' primer served in a second PCR lasting about 7 to 12 cycles. TCRdb independently ran MiXCR on the 5' RACE reads; one entry per CDR3 protein. The repertoire holds about 1 million distinct CDR3 sequences, 40% to 45% seen once, with about 20% in the top ten. Sequences were obtained from blood. Source of these receptors: a woman aged 60 to 75 in good health.

This clonotype was observed a few times. This chain links TRBV5-1 with TRBJ2-7; 9 bases agree with TRBD1. V lost 1 base and J lost 7; bases outside the gene matches: 6. The length of the CDR3 is 14 residues. Germline V gene sequence: CDR1 SGHRS, CDR2 YFSETQ. Here the CDR3 DNA reads TGCGCCAGCAGCTTGACAGGGGGCCTGACAGAGCAGTACTTC. The encoded protein is CASSLTGGLTEQYF.

The chain employs TRBV14 and TRBJ1-1; D might be TRBD1 (5 bases). CDR1 is SGHDN, CDR2 FVKESK, per germline. V shed 3 bases and J shed 3 bases, with 14 bases lying between them. The CDR3 spans 15 residues. The CDR3 spells CASSQSFRAHTEAFF. In DNA, the CDR3 is TGTGCCAGCAGCCAGAGTTTCAGGGCCCACACTGAAGCTTTCTTT.

The chain has TRBV7-9 and TRBJ2-1, with 14 bases identical to TRBD2. Germline CDR1 reads SEHNR; CDR2 reads FQNEAQ (reference sequence). V trimming: 5 bases; J trimming: 8 bases; junction bases outside the gene matches: 17. The CDR3 length is 19 residues. In DNA, the CDR3 is TGTGCCAGCAGCCCTGGACTAGCGGGAGGCGCCCCTCGTCCCCATGAGCAGTTCTTC. It specifies CASSPGLAGGAPRPHEQFF.

The gene calls are TRBV4-1 and TRBJ1-6; 7 nucleotides line up with TRBD1. This CDR3 is built from 17 residues. Germline V gene sequence: CDR1 MGHRA, CDR2 YSYEKL. V shed 2 bases and J 7 bases; nucleotides not matched to a gene: 11. CDR3: CASSQIEARGLNSPLHF. CDR3 DNA sequence: TGCGCCAGCAGCCAAATCGAGGCAAGGGGGCTAAATTCACCCCTCCACTTT.

This clonotype was seen only once. The rearrangement links TRBV19 to TRBJ2-1; D not certain. The CDR3 runs to 14 residues. V lost 6 bases and J lost 8, with 17 bases in between. Germline CDR1 reads LNHDA; CDR2 reads SQIVND (reference sequence). The chain's CDR3 is CASRDRLPPHEQFF. For the CDR3, the DNA is TGTGCCAGTAGGGACCGACTTCCCCCCCATGAGCAGTTCTTC.

The rearrangement uses TRBV25-1 and TRBJ1-4, with D tentatively TRBD1 (6 bases). V was trimmed by 4 bases and J by 4 bases, leaving 28 bases between them. The length of the CDR3 is 20 residues. Looked up from germline, CDR1 is MGHDK and CDR2 is SYGVNS. CDR3: CASSGSVGGRPHFFNEKLFF. The CDR3, as DNA: TGTGCCAGCAGTGGGTCAGTGGGGGGCCGCCCTCACTTCTTTAATGAAAAACTGTTTTTT.

This clonotype has ten or more counts. The V call is TRBV20-1, the J call TRBJ2-1; no definite D call. Germline V gene lookup returns CDR1 DFQATT and CDR2 SNEGSKA (reference sequence). This CDR3 is 10 amino acids long. Between the trimmed V and J ends, which lost 7 bases and 4 bases, there was a span of 5 bases. The CDR3 region is CSGRYNEQFF. For the CDR3, the DNA is TGCAGTGGGCGATACAATGAGCAGTTCTTC.

About this clonotype: At one of its ends the junction is not consistent with the germline gene, which may arise from a read error. The rearrangement uses TRBV7-2 and TRBJ2-3; 13 bases are a match to TRBD2. CDR1 SGHTA and CDR2 FQGNSA come from the germline V gene. This CDR3 spans 16 amino acids. CDR3: CAGSLTSGRARDTQYF. Here the CDR3 DNA reads TGTGCCGGCAGCTTAACTAGCGGGAGGGCCAGGGATACGCAGTATTTT. Combining the CDR3 with reference TRBV7-2 and TRBJ2-3 gives the whole variable domain GAGVSQSPSNKVTEKGKDVELRCDPISGHTALYWYRQSLGQGLEFLIYFQGNSAPDKSGLPSDRFSAERTGGSVSTLTIQRTQQEDSAVYLCAGSLTSGRARDTQYFGPGTRLTVL.

The genes are TRBV27 and TRBJ1-5; D may be TRBD1 (6 bases). Looked up from germline, CDR1 is MNHEY and CDR2 is SMNVEV (reference sequence). V lost 7 bases, J lost 4 bases, and 20 bases lay in between. There are 16 residues in the CDR3. Here the CDR3 DNA reads TGTGCCAGCATGGTCAGGGGACTAAACGGGAATCAGCCCCAGCATTTT. It encodes CASMVRGLNGNQPQHF.

The V call is TRBV28, the J call TRBJ2-1; 12 positions match TRBD2. V was clipped by 6 bases and J by 8 bases; unmatched bases: 8. This CDR3 contains 15 residues. Germline-derived CDR1 and CDR2 are MDHEN and SYDVKM. CDR3 bases: TGTGCCAGCAGCACCCGGACTAGCGGGACGTATGAGCAGTTCTTC. Protein: CASSTRTSGTYEQFF.

This sequence joins TRBV10-3 and TRBJ2-3; 7 bases are shared with TRBD1. The CDR3 has 14 amino acids. J lost 1 base, V lost 4 bases, and 2 bases had no gene match. In germline, CDR1 is ENHRY, CDR2 SYGVKD. Written as DNA, the CDR3 is TGTGCCATCAGTGGGGACAGACGCACAGATACGCAGTATTTT. It is translated as CAISGDRRTDTQYF.

This clonotype was detected only a few times. This rearrangement joins TRBV12-3 or TRBV12-4 to TRBJ2-1; TRBD2 aligns across 13 bases. J was trimmed by 7 bases and V by 6 bases; bases with no gene match: 12. The CDR3 is 17 residues long. CDR3 coding DNA: TGTGCCAGCAGGATACTAGCGGGAGGGCTTCAGACGAATGAGCAGTTCTTC. This sequence encodes CASRILAGGLQTNEQFF.

J is TRBJ2-3 and V is TRBV5-1, with TRBD1 as a possible D gene (6 bases). Germline V gene data show CDR1 as SGHRS and CDR2 as YFSETQ. The CDR3 extends over 16 amino acids. Trimming took 0 bases from V and 1 from J, leaving 12 bases between them. In DNA, the CDR3 is TGCGCCAGCAGCTTGGGACAGGCTCAAGGCACAGATACGCAGTATTTT. Translating it yields CASSLGQAQGTDTQYF.

The J gene is TRBJ2-1, the V gene TRBV5-1; 9 nucleotides line up with TRBD1. CDR3 length: 15 amino acids. V gave up 1 base and J gave up 8 bases; unmatched junction bases: 7. The germline CDR1 and CDR2 sequences are SGHRS and YFSETQ. The CDR3 region has the DNA TGCGCCAGCAGCTTGCAGTCGGGACAGGGCTATGAGCAGTTCTTC. Translated: CASSLQSGQGYEQFF. Looking up the rest from reference TRBV5-1 and TRBJ2-1 gives the full variable domain: KAGVTQTPRYLIKTRGQQVTLSCSPISGHRSVSWYQQTPGQGLQFLFEYFSETQRNKGNFPGRFSGRQFSNSRSEMNVSTLELGDSALYLCASSLQSGQGYEQFFGPGTRLTVL.

This sequence joins TRBV4-1 and TRBJ2-2; 7 bases align to TRBD1. The CDR3 has 16 amino acids. Unmatched junction bases numbered 5, after V lost 1 base and J lost 3 bases. CDR1 is MGHRA and CDR2 is YSYEKL in the germline V gene. CDR3 nucleotides: TGCGCCAGCAGCCAAGGAGACAGGGTTTACACCGGGGAGCTGTTTTTT. Its translation: CASSQGDRVYTGELFF.

This clonotype was counted between two and nine times. V usage is TRBV2 and J usage is TRBJ2-5; D may be TRBD1 (6 bases). TRBJ2-7 matches the DNA end more closely, so the J call is doubtful. The germline gives CDR1 SNHLY, CDR2 FYNNEI. The CDR3 contains 16 residues. CDR3 region: CASSEAGAGAPGEQYF. The CDR3 DNA follows: TGTGCCAGCAGTGAAGCGGGCGCAGGGGCGCCTGGCGAGCAGTACTTC.